A single sample is the source of the 10 T cell receptor beta chains below, sequenced in a study of blood T cell repertoires in COVID-19. Measured with immunoSEQ multiplex PCR; TCRdb has only the in-frame clones, and not every one. The sample lists more than 95,000 clones; 65% to 90% were seen once. Specimen: peripheral blood. The receptors shown here come from an elderly man with active or convalescent COVID-19.

This clone was observed a handful of times. The chain links TRBV5-6 to TRBJ2-7, with 10 bases that match TRBD2. This CDR3 is built from 15 residues. V shed 0 bases, J shed 7 bases, and the junction held 7 bases outside the gene matches. CDR1 is SGHDT, CDR2 YYEEEE, per germline. The CDR3 here is CASSLAGTSDGEQYF. Here the CDR3 DNA reads TGTGCCAGCAGCTTGGCCGGGACTAGCGATGGGGAGCAGTACTTC.

V and J are TRBV7-9 and TRBJ2-3; 8 nucleotides align to TRBD2. Trimming took 0 bases from V and 2 from J; bases not matched to a gene: 4. CDR3 length: 16 amino acids. CDR1 SEHNR and CDR2 FQNEAQ come from the germline V gene (reference sequence). In nucleotides, the CDR3 is TGTGCCAGCAGCTTAGCTGCGGGGGGAATCACAGATACGCAGTATTTT. Amino acid sequence: CASSLAAGGITDTQYF. Full variable domain (outside the CDR3, taken from reference TRBV7-9 and TRBJ2-3): DTGVSQNPRHKITKRGQNVTFRCDPISEHNRLYWYRQTLGQGPEFLTYFQNEAQLEKSRLLSDRFSAERPKGSFSTLEIQRTEQGDSAMYLCASSLAAGGITDTQYFGPGTRLTVL.

The chain is built from TRBV6-5 and TRBJ1-2; possible D gene TRBD1, 5 bases. Germline V gene lookup returns CDR1 MNHEY and CDR2 SVGAGI. Trimming removed 0 bases from V and 5 bases from J, with 13 bases in between. CDR3 length: 15 residues. The CDR3 here is CASSYSGGVGYGYTF. The CDR3 DNA follows: TGTGCCAGCAGTTACTCGGGGGGGGTAGGGTATGGCTACACCTTC.

This clone was seen just once. V is TRBV7-9 and J is TRBJ2-1; 11 nucleotides match TRBD1. The trim removed 4 bases at V and 8 bases at J, leaving 7 bases unmatched. The germline V gene encodes CDR1 SEHNR and CDR2 FQNEAQ (reference sequence). The CDR3 runs to 15 residues. The CDR3 here is CASSYRTGGIYEQFF. The CDR3 coding sequence is TGTGCCAGCAGCTACCGGACAGGGGGCATCTATGAGCAGTTCTTC. Complete variable domain (other parts from reference TRBV7-9 and TRBJ2-1): DTGVSQNPRHKITKRGQNVTFRCDPISEHNRLYWYRQTLGQGPEFLTYFQNEAQLEKSRLLSDRFSAERPKGSFSTLEIQRTEQGDSAMYLCASSYRTGGIYEQFFGPGTRLTVL.

This clone has only one observation. The rearrangement joins TRBV6-1 to TRBJ1-2, with no clear D. Germline CDR1 reads MNHNS; CDR2 reads SASEGT. The CDR3 consists of 14 residues. V gave up 0 bases and J gave up 2 bases, with 7 bases separating them. The CDR3 coding sequence is TGTGCCAGCAGTGAAGCGGTAGTGAACTATGGCTACACCTTC. Encoded protein: CASSEAVVNYGYTF.

This chain connects TRBV19 to TRBJ2-2, with 7 bases fitting TRBD1. The CDR3 covers 14 residues. CDR1 and CDR2 from the germline V gene are LNHDA and SQIVND (reference sequence). The V segment lost 9 bases and the J segment 3 bases; nucleotides outside the gene matches: 7. The CDR3 DNA reads TGTGCCAGCCGAGGGGGCACGGACACCGGGGAGCTGTTTTTT. Translated: CASRGGTDTGELFF.

This clone was counted only a few times. The V and J genes are TRBV7-8 and TRBJ1-2; 12 nucleotides agree with TRBD1. V trimming: 5 bases; J trimming: 13 bases; junction bases outside the gene matches: 8. CDR3 size: 13 residues. Germline-derived CDR1 and CDR2 are SGHVS and FQNEAQ. The DNA for the CDR3 is TGTGCCAGCAGCCCGGGACAGGGGGCCCAGATCACCTTC. Amino acid sequence: CASSPGQGAQITF.

This clone appeared once. The chain links TRBV11-2 to TRBJ2-1; no reliable D call. CDR1 is SGHAT and CDR2 is FQNNGV in the germline V gene. The CDR3 covers 16 residues. Trimming removed 3 bases from V and 0 bases from J, with 12 bases in between. CDR3 amino acids: CASSFSSLSSYNEQFF. DNA of the CDR3: TGTGCCAGCAGCTTTAGCAGCCTCAGCTCCTACAATGAGCAGTTCTTC.

The chain is built from TRBV30 and TRBJ1-1, with 7 positions matching TRBD1. The V gene end was trimmed by 5 bases and the J gene end by 7 bases; junction bases not matched to a gene: 1. The CDR3 loop spans 10 amino acids. CDR1 is GTSNPN, CDR2 SVGIG, per germline (reference sequence). CDR3 in DNA: TGTGCCTGGGGACAGGATGAAGCTTTCTTT. Its protein is CAWGQDEAFF. Complete variable domain (other parts from reference TRBV30 and TRBJ1-1): SQTIHQWPATLVQPVGSPLSLECTVEGTSNPNLYWYRQAAGRGLQLLFYSVGIGQISSEVPQNLSASRPQDRQFILSSKKLLLSDSGFYLCAWGQDEAFFGQGTRLTVV.

V gene TRBV18 combines with J gene TRBJ2-7; 12 nucleotides match TRBD1. The trim removed 6 bases at V and 6 bases at J, leaving 6 bases unmatched. This CDR3 comprises 14 residues. Per germline, CDR1 KGHSH and CDR2 LQKENI. CDR3: CASSRDRGLSEQYF. CDR3 in DNA: TGTGCCAGCTCCCGGGACAGGGGGCTATCCGAGCAGTACTTC.